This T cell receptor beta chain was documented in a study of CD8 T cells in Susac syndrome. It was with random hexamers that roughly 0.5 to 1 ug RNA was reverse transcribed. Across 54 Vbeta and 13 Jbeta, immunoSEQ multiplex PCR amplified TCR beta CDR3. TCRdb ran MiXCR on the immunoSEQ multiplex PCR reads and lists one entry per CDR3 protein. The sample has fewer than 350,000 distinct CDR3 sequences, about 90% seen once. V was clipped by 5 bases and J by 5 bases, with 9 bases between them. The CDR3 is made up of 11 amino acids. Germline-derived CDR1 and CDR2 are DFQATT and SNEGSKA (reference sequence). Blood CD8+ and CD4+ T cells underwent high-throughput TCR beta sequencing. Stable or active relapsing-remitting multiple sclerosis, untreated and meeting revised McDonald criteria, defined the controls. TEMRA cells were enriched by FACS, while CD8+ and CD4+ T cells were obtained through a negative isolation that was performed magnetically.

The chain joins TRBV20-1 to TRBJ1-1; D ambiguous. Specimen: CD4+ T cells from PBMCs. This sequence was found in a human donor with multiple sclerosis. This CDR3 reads CSAPISTEAFF. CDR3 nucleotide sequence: TGCAGTGCTCCAATATCAACTGAAGCTTTCTTT.